This T cell receptor (beta chain) emerged from a study of cytomegalovirus exposure and HLA in healthy donors. In the case of this clone: Its antigen remains unknown.

CDR1 MNHNS and CDR2 SASEGT come from the germline V gene. The V gene lost 3 bases and the J gene lost 4 bases, with 10 bases spanning the gap. The CDR3 is 14 residues long. PCR employed 60 Vbeta and 13 Jbeta primers. In the source study's methods: Roughly 81 million unique TCR beta chains, 10 million to 14 million shared, were counted in a later analysis. Method: immunoSEQ multiplex PCR; TCRdb's copy keeps in-frame clones and lacks some. Clone size and the V and J calls come from that table; the DNA yielded D and trimming. The sample yields around 150,000 clones, more than 65% seen once. Broader study findings: According to an earlier analysis, most TCR beta V segments yielded productive rearrangements about 87% or about 30% of the time. Clonal expansion, a later analysis showed, was greater in HLA-associated TCR beta chains than in equally common others.

The sequence was obtained from a man between 18 and 29 years old in good health and CMV-seropositive. The chain joins TRBV6-1 to TRBJ1-5; D is unclear. The sequenced sample was PBMCs. DNA for the CDR3: TGTGCCAGCAGTGAGGGCAGTGGGAATCAGCCCCAGCATTTT. The encoded protein is CASSEGSGNQPQHF.